This TCR beta chain came from a study of metastatic and nonmetastatic thyroid tumors. TCRdb recomputed clones from the PCR reads via MiXCR. Of about 15,000 clones listed, approximately 30% are singletons. Every patient was untreated before thyroid surgery. Regarding this clone: One junction end does not reproduce the germline sequence, and a read error may be involved.

CDR3 length equals 15 residues. Germline CDR1 and CDR2: MNHEY and SVGAGI. The sequencing input was tumor tissue. The chain employs TRBV6-5 and TRBJ2-3, with D hard to call. The TCR was taken from a male donor with papillary thyroid cancer or a benign thyroid nodule (not recorded which). Some clones in this sample may be carry-over from other donors' samples. Here the CDR3 reads CASSYSVDITETQYF. CDR3 DNA sequence: TGTGCCAGCAGTTACTCGGTAGACATCACAGAGACGCAGTATTTT.